The clone carrying this TCR beta chain has at least ten counts. The germline V gene has CDR1 SEHNR and CDR2 FQNEAQ (reference sequence). V lost 0 bases and J 2 bases, leaving 16 bases between the germline ends. The CDR3 extends over 17 amino acids. Patients from Seattle were sampled longitudinally, starting during active infection. Original processing notes: Amplification from reference gene primers served as the basis for estimated nucleated cell counts. Sequenced by immunoSEQ multiplex PCR; TCRdb stores in-frame clones only, minus some. The V and J calls and clone size come from that table; D and trimming were worked out from the DNA. The repertoire includes 85,000 to 100,000 clones, around 85% of them detected once, and around 19% sits in the top ten. This record comes from a study of blood T cell repertoires in COVID-19. Overall study: COVID-19 samples, acute and convalescent, were from the United States, Italy and Spain.

Specimen: peripheral blood. This chain joins TRBV7-9 and TRBJ1-2; perhaps TRBD1 as D (6 bases). This TCR derives from a woman in her sixties with COVID-19, enrolled during active disease. CDR3 amino acids: CASSLASAGTFNYGYTF. The CDR3 nucleotides read TGTGCCAGCAGCTTAGCGTCGGCAGGGACATTCAACTATGGCTACACCTTC.